The next 30 T cell receptor beta chains were all read from a single sample in a study of T-cell memory formation after mild COVID-19. TCRdb re-analysed the 5' RACE reads in MiXCR, keeping a single row per CDR3 protein. The data show hundreds of thousands of distinct CDR3 sequences, roughly a fifth seen once. Specimen: PBMCs or a T cell subset sorted from them (not recorded which). The source of these receptors is a man between 18 and 35 years old who had mild COVID-19 (a few samples of this study predate the infection). Cell type and time point are not known.

This chain links TRBV7-2 with TRBJ2-2; TRBD1 or TRBD2 may be the D gene (5 bases each). The V end lost 4 bases, the J end lost 6 bases, and 9 bases lay between the germline ends. The CDR3 has 13 amino acids. CDR1 and CDR2 from the germline V gene are SGHTA and FQGNSA. In DNA form, the CDR3 reads TGTGCCAGCAGCTCTGGGACGCCCGGGGAGCTGTTTTTT. Its protein product is CASSSGTPGELFF.

The rearrangement uses TRBV20-1 and TRBJ1-1; no clear D. Germline values: CDR1 DFQATT, CDR2 SNEGSKA (reference sequence). This CDR3 has 13 amino acids. The germline V and J ends were trimmed by 0 bases and 6 bases, with 11 bases remaining between them. This chain's CDR3 is CSARDGRNSEAFF. The CDR3 coding sequence is TGCAGTGCTAGAGATGGAAGAAACTCTGAAGCTTTCTTT.

As for this clonotype: An end of the junction differs from the germline gene, which may be a read error. The chain links TRBV11-2 to TRBJ2-3; D possibly corresponds to TRBD1 (5 bases). Germline values: CDR1 SGHAT, CDR2 FQNNGV. The CDR3 runs 15 residues. CDR3 sequence: CASSLVGRLTDTQCF. The CDR3 nucleotides are TGTGCCAGCAGCTTAGTTGGAAGACTGACAGATACGCAGTGTTTT.

This clonotype was seen a handful of times. The chain combines TRBV4-1 with TRBJ2-5; no clear D. Germline V gene sequence: CDR1 MGHRA, CDR2 YSYEKL. The V gene lost 2 bases and the J gene lost 3 bases, with 7 bases spanning the gap. The CDR3 totals 13 residues. DNA of the CDR3: TGCGCCAGCAGCCAAACTCCGGAAGAGACCCAGTACTTC. Its translation: CASSQTPEETQYF.

The genes are TRBV27 and TRBJ2-3; D is tentatively TRBD1 or TRBD2 (6 bases each). Trimming pared 0 bases from V and 2 bases from J, leaving 15 bases between. This CDR3 contains 17 residues. Germline-derived CDR1 and CDR2 are MNHEY and SMNVEV (reference sequence). CDR3 DNA: TGTGCCAGCAGTTTATCGGTCACGGGGGCCTACACAGATACGCAGTATTTT. It codes for CASSLSVTGAYTDTQYF.

The CDR3 DNA is TGTGCCAGCAGTTACGGGGGGACGGATAGAGAAAAACTGTTTTTT. It specifies CASSYGGTDREKLFF. The gene calls are TRBV6-6 and TRBJ1-4, with D possibly matching TRBD1 (5 bases). V lost 2 bases and J 8 bases, leaving 15 bases between the germline ends. The CDR3 length is 15 residues. Per germline, CDR1 MNHNY and CDR2 SVGAGI (reference sequence).

This clonotype was seen only a few times. The chain combines TRBV4-2 with TRBJ1-4; D not resolved. The germline V and J ends were trimmed by 1 base and 4 bases, with 7 bases remaining between them. CDR1 LGHNA and CDR2 YNFKEQ come from the germline V gene. The CDR3 covers 14 residues. CDR3 sequence: CASSQGQLNEKLFF. In DNA, the CDR3 is TGTGCCAGCAGCCAAGGGCAGCTTAATGAAAAACTGTTTTTT.

This clonotype appeared a few times. The chain has TRBV23-1 and TRBJ2-5; possibly TRBD1 or TRBD2 for D (5 bases each). TRBV23-1 is flagged as an ORF with uncertain function. Between the trimmed V and J ends, which lost 3 bases and 5 bases, there was a span of 19 bases. This CDR3 has 16 residues. The CDR3 DNA reads TGCGCCAGCAGTCAGCGATCGGGGCCCCGAGGGGAGACCCAGTACTTC. The encoded protein is CASSQRSGPRGETQYF.

This clonotype was seen ten or more times. The J gene is TRBJ2-1, the V gene TRBV7-9; 16 nucleotides line up with TRBD2. V was pared by 5 bases and J by 4 bases, with 5 bases of the junction left unmatched. CDR3 size: 17 residues. In germline, CDR1 is SEHNR, CDR2 FQNEAQ (reference sequence). CDR3 residues: CASSLGTSGGAYNEQFF. CDR3 coding DNA: TGTGCCAGCAGCCTCGGGACTAGCGGGGGGGCTTACAATGAGCAGTTCTTC.

The J gene is TRBJ2-7, the V gene TRBV11-2; 11 nucleotides match TRBD2. Germline lookup yields CDR1 SGHAT and CDR2 FQNNGV. The CDR3 runs to 15 residues. The junction had 5 bases not matched to a gene; V was cut back by 3 bases and J by 4 bases. The CDR3 DNA follows: TGTGCCAGCAGCTTCCTACTAGCGGGGGCTTACGAGCAGTACTTC. This codes for CASSFLLAGAYEQYF.

The chain combines TRBV6-5 with TRBJ1-1; maybe TRBD1 (6 bases). Trimming removed 11 bases at V and 0 bases at J, with 19 bases between. In germline, CDR1 is MNHEY, CDR2 SVGAGI. This CDR3 comprises 15 residues. The CDR3 nucleotides read TGTGCCGTTCGTGGGGTCGCAGGGGTGAACACTGAAGCTTTCTTT. Protein: CAVRGVAGVNTEAFF.

The chain links TRBV10-3 to TRBJ2-7; 8 positions agree with TRBD2. Germline CDR1 is ENHRY and CDR2 is SYGVKD. With 2 bases clipped from V and 4 bases from J, the junction kept 1 base outside the gene matches. This CDR3 is 13 amino acids long. The CDR3 protein is CAISETSGYEQYV. The CDR3 coding sequence is TGTGCCATCAGTGAGACTAGCGGTTACGAGCAGTACGTC.

The V and J genes are TRBV24-1 and TRBJ1-1; D possibly corresponds to TRBD1 (6 bases). The CDR3 is made up of 14 amino acids. CDR1 and CDR2 (germline): KGHDR, SFDVKD. V lost 9 bases, J lost 0 bases, and 13 bases lay in between. Written as DNA, the CDR3 is TGTGCCACCCCAGGGGAAAGAATGAACACTGAAGCTTTCTTT. It is translated as CATPGERMNTEAFF.

The V gene is TRBV20-1, the J gene TRBJ1-3; 10 bases map to TRBD1. V was clipped by 0 bases and J by 4 bases; unmatched bases: 6. This CDR3 is built from 16 residues. Germline loops: CDR1 DFQATT, CDR2 SNEGSKA (reference sequence). The CDR3 region has the DNA TGCAGTGCTAGAGAGCAGACAGGGGGCACGGGAAACACCATATATTTT. Its protein product is CSAREQTGGTGNTIYF.

The chain employs TRBV28 and TRBJ1-6; 7 bases map to TRBD1. V was pared by 3 bases and J by 0 bases, with 8 bases of the junction left unmatched. The CDR3 contains 18 residues. CDR1 and CDR2 from the germline V gene are MDHEN and SYDVKM. CDR3 sequence: CASSFRQGLSSYNSPLHF. As DNA, the CDR3 is TGTGCCAGCAGTTTTCGACAGGGACTTAGCTCCTATAATTCACCCCTCCACTTT.

In this sample, this clonotype turned up a few times. The J gene is TRBJ2-7, the V gene TRBV4-1; maybe TRBD1 (6 bases). The V end was cut by 4 bases, the J end by 2 bases, with 15 bases between. The V gene's germline CDR1 is MGHRA and CDR2 YSYEKL. This CDR3 is built from 15 residues. The chain's CDR3 is CASSPSGQGTYEQYF. CDR3 bases: TGCGCCAGCAGCCCCTCAGGTCAGGGGACCTACGAGCAGTACTTC.

The chain is built from TRBV2 and TRBJ1-5; D gene unclear. Germline V gives CDR1 SNHLY, CDR2 FYNNEI. V was shortened by 3 bases and J by 0 bases, with 12 bases between the two germline ends. This CDR3 spans 16 amino acids. CDR3 in amino acids: CASSERGGFSNQPQHF. The DNA of the CDR3 is TGTGCCAGCAGTGAGCGAGGCGGGTTTAGCAATCAGCCCCAGCATTTT.

The chain has TRBV12-3 or TRBV12-4 and TRBJ1-2; weak D call: TRBD1 (5 bases). The CDR3 spans 13 residues. The ends were cut back, 5 bases at V and 8 bases at J, with 15 bases in the middle. Here the CDR3 reads CASSISQRGGYTF. The CDR3 nucleotides read TGTGCCAGCAGTATATCCCAGAGGGGCGGCTACACCTTC.

The chain combines TRBV7-8 with TRBJ1-3; TRBD1 is a possible D gene (6 bases). V was trimmed by 5 bases and J by 0 bases, leaving 14 bases between them. The length of the CDR3 is 16 residues. Germline CDR1 is SGHVS and CDR2 is FQNEAQ. The CDR3 DNA is TGTGCCAGCAGCACCAAGGGGGACTTCTCTGGAAACACCATATATTTT. The encoded protein is CASSTKGDFSGNTIYF.

This clonotype was detected a few times. The V gene is TRBV15, the J gene TRBJ2-1; possibly TRBD2 for D (6 bases). V lost 3 bases to trimming and J lost 7 bases, with 19 bases between them. CDR3 length: 16 residues. Germline CDR1 LNHNV, CDR2 YYDKDF (reference sequence). CDR3 residues: CATSRRDSTPRNEQFF. In nucleotides, the CDR3 is TGTGCCACCAGCAGGAGGGACTCTACCCCGAGGAATGAGCAGTTCTTC.

The chain recombines TRBV7-3 with TRBJ2-3; the D gene is possibly TRBD2 (7 bases). Germline CDR1 SGHTA, CDR2 FQGTGA. The CDR3 length is 16 residues. V was shortened by 5 bases and J by 2 bases, with 17 bases between the two germline ends. The CDR3 nucleotides are TGTGCCAGCAGCACTGGGGGGCGGGGGATCACAGATACGCAGTATTTT. It codes for CASSTGGRGITDTQYF.

A word on this clonotype: The junction shows a germline mismatch at one end, possibly a read error. V is TRBV12-3 or TRBV12-4 and J is TRBJ1-2; 9 nucleotides agree with TRBD1. The CDR3 has 14 amino acids. CDR3: CASSLGDRASGCTF. In nucleotides, the CDR3 is TGTGCCAGCAGTTTAGGGGACAGGGCGTCTGGCTGCACCTTC.

This clonotype was counted only a few times. This sequence joins TRBV5-1 and TRBJ2-3; the match to TRBD2 covers 13 bases. The CDR3 loop spans 17 amino acids. The junction had 11 bases not matched to a gene; V was cut back by 4 bases and J by 6 bases. Germline CDR1 is SGHRS and CDR2 is YFSETQ. The CDR3 spells CASSPGTSGAAGDTQYF. CDR3 coding DNA: TGCGCCAGCAGCCCGGGGACTAGCGGGGCGGCCGGGGATACGCAGTATTTT.

The genes are TRBV2 and TRBJ2-1; 10 nucleotides line up with TRBD2. From germline, CDR1 is SNHLY and CDR2 FYNNEI. V dropped 6 bases and J dropped 2; count of bases not matched to a gene: 10. This CDR3 spans 17 amino acids. The CDR3 here is CASRRSSSGGPYNEQFF. For the CDR3, the DNA is TGTGCCAGCAGACGTTCCTCTAGCGGGGGACCCTACAATGAGCAGTTCTTC.

A single count supports this clonotype. The chain's CDR3 is CASSPGGVATLAKNIQYF. In nucleotides, the CDR3 is TGTGCCAGCAGCCCCGGGGGGGTCGCGACTCTAGCCAAAAACATTCAGTACTTC. The chain has TRBV11-2 and TRBJ2-4; the match to TRBD2 covers 8 bases. CDR3 size: 18 residues. With V trimmed by 5 bases and J by 0 bases, 12 bases remained unmatched. Germline assignment: CDR1 SGHAT and CDR2 FQNNGV.

The chain recombines TRBV6-6 with TRBJ1-1, with 9 bases identical to TRBD1. This CDR3 is 15 amino acids long. V was clipped by 8 bases and J by 0 bases; unmatched bases: 7. Germline values: CDR1 MNHNY, CDR2 SVGAGI (reference sequence). The CDR3 DNA follows: TGTGCCAGCCGAAAACAGGGGGCCCTGAACACTGAAGCTTTCTTT. Encoded protein: CASRKQGALNTEAFF.

DNA of the CDR3: TGTGCCAGCAGTTCTCCGAGGGCAGGGAAACCCTACGAGCAGTACTTC. Its translation: CASSSPRAGKPYEQYF. This chain connects TRBV12-3 or TRBV12-4 to TRBJ2-7; D may be TRBD1 or TRBD2 (5 bases each). V was trimmed by 4 bases and J by 2 bases, leaving 18 bases between them. This CDR3 has 16 residues.

V gene TRBV5-1 combines with J gene TRBJ2-7, with a possible D match to TRBD2 (6 bases). V was shortened by 0 bases and J by 5 bases, with 15 bases between the two germline ends. Per the germline V gene, CDR1 is SGHRS and CDR2 is YFSETQ. The CDR3 runs 15 residues. The CDR3 region is CASSLGQGGLNEQYV. The CDR3 DNA is TGCGCCAGCAGCTTGGGGCAGGGAGGATTAAACGAGCAGTACGTC.

This clonotype was observed a few times. The chain couples TRBV5-1 to TRBJ2-2; D gene uncertain. The CDR3 loop spans 14 amino acids. Germline CDR1 is SGHRS and CDR2 is YFSETQ. V shed 3 bases and J shed 4 bases, with 10 bases lying between them. The CDR3 bases are TGCGCCAGCAGCTCTTCATTGATCACCGGGGAGCTGTTTTTT. Amino acids: CASSSSLITGELFF.

The chain employs TRBV7-2 and TRBJ2-1; 10 bases align to TRBD2. The CDR3 runs 15 residues. V was clipped by 0 bases and J by 8 bases; unmatched bases: 4. The germline gives CDR1 SGHTA, CDR2 FQGNSA. For the CDR3, the DNA is TGTGCCAGCAGCTTAGCCGGGACTAGCGTCGATGAGCAGTTCTTC. Translation gives CASSLAGTSVDEQFF.